Shown below are 23 T cell receptor beta chains from a single sample sequenced in a study of blood T cell repertoires in COVID-19. Here immunoSEQ multiplex PCR was the method, and the copy in TCRdb shows in-frame clones only, minus some. Altogether about 140,000 clones are present, 60% to 80% being singletons, with the ten largest covering around 3.2%. The specimen was PBMCs or T cells enriched from blood (not recorded which). These receptors were obtained from a woman aged 45 to 65 who had recovered from COVID-19.

V and J are TRBV3-1 (or the pseudogene TRBV3-2) and TRBJ2-3, with 13 bases fitting TRBD2. Germline CDR1 reads LGHDT; CDR2 reads YNNKEL (reference sequence). There are 15 residues in the CDR3. J gave up 2 bases and V 8 bases, and 4 bases lay outside the gene matches. In DNA, the CDR3 is TGTGCCAGCGGTGGGACTAGCGGGGACACAGATACGCAGTATTTT. Translating it yields CASGGTSGDTDTQYF.

This rearrangement joins TRBV5-8 to TRBJ2-1, with D perhaps matching TRBD1 (5 bases). The germline V gene encodes CDR1 SGHTS and CDR2 YDEGEE. The V and J ends lost 4 bases and 2 bases respectively, with 13 bases between them. The CDR3 length is 15 residues. CDR3 loop: CASSPMRTPYNEQFF. In DNA form, the CDR3 reads TGTGCCAGCAGCCCTATGCGGACACCCTACAATGAGCAGTTCTTC. Drawing the rest from reference TRBV5-8 and TRBJ2-1, the complete variable domain is EAGVTQSPTHLIKTRGQQATLRCSPISGHTSVYWYQQALGLGLQFLLWYDEGEERNRGNFPPRFSGRQFPNYSSELNVNALELEDSALYLCASSPMRTPYNEQFFGPGTRLTVL.

The CDR3, as DNA: TGTGCCACCGCGACAGTTGGCCCCTACGAGCAGTACTTC. Translation gives CATATVGPYEQYF. The rearrangement joins TRBV19 to TRBJ2-7, with D perhaps matching TRBD1 (5 bases). Per germline, CDR1 LNHDA and CDR2 SQIVND (reference sequence). The CDR3 is 13 residues long. Trimming removed 10 bases at V and 2 bases at J, with 15 bases between.

This chain links TRBV20-1 with TRBJ2-3; D not resolved. The CDR3 consists of 14 residues. The V gene's germline CDR1 is DFQATT and CDR2 SNEGSKA (reference sequence). V was trimmed by 3 bases and J by 1 base, leaving 11 bases between them. Here the CDR3 reads CSASLGAGTDTQYF. The CDR3 DNA sequence: TGCAGTGCTAGTCTAGGTGCGGGCACAGATACGCAGTATTTT.

The V gene is TRBV28, the J gene TRBJ2-5; D is possibly TRBD2 (6 bases). Germline V gene sequence: CDR1 MDHEN, CDR2 SYDVKM. Trimming stripped 6 bases from V and 5 bases from J, with 19 bases between. The length of the CDR3 is 15 residues. CDR3 amino acids: CASSSSASAWETQYF. The CDR3 DNA sequence: TGTGCCAGCAGCTCCTCGGCTAGCGCCTGGGAGACCCAGTACTTC. The full variable domain, rest sourced from reference TRBV28 and TRBJ2-5, is DVKVTQSSRYLVKRTGEKVFLECVQDMDHENMFWYRQDPGLGLRLIYFSYDVKMKEKGDIPEGYSVSREKKERFSLILESASTNQTSMYLCASSSSASAWETQYFGPGTRLLVL.

The chain uses TRBV2 and TRBJ1-2; possible D gene TRBD1, 5 bases. The CDR3 has 14 residues. V was cut by 2 bases and J by 5 bases, with 12 bases left in between. Germline V gene sequence: CDR1 SNHLY, CDR2 FYNNEI. The CDR3 nucleotides read TGTGCCAGCAGTGAACAATTACAGGCTTATGGCTACACCTTC. Translated: CASSEQLQAYGYTF.

CDR3 residues: CASSPHLTGTETQYF. The DNA of the CDR3 is TGTGCCAGCAGCCCACACCTGACAGGGACGGAGACCCAGTACTTC. The chain combines TRBV11-3 with TRBJ2-5, with TRBD1 matching 7 bases. Germline-derived CDR1 and CDR2 are SGHNT and YENEEA. The CDR3 covers 15 residues. V gave up 5 bases and J gave up 5 bases; unmatched junction bases: 11.

The chain employs TRBV2 and TRBJ1-3; 9 bases are a match to TRBD1. Unmatched junction bases numbered 10, after V lost 6 bases and J lost 1 base. CDR1 is SNHLY and CDR2 is FYNNEI in the germline V gene. This CDR3 comprises 17 residues. The CDR3 DNA reads TGTGCCAGCAGAGGATACAGGGGGCAAACGTCTGGAAACACCATATATTTT. Translation: CASRGYRGQTSGNTIYF.

V and J are TRBV13 and TRBJ2-5; 9 bases match TRBD2. Germline V CDR1 and CDR2: PRHDT, FYEKMQ (reference sequence). This CDR3 region has 15 residues. V was clipped by 5 bases and J by 5 bases; unmatched bases: 9. Here the CDR3 reads CASSGTSTYGETQYF. CDR3 in DNA: TGTGCCAGCAGCGGGACTAGCACCTACGGGGAGACCCAGTACTTC.

This chain links TRBV7-9 with TRBJ1-2; D is ambiguous. The CDR3 is 13 amino acids. Germline assignment: CDR1 SEHNR and CDR2 FQNEAQ (reference sequence). V shed 4 bases and J shed 2 bases, with 8 bases lying between them. CDR3 in DNA: TGTGCCAGCAGCTCCGGGGAAAACTATGGCTACACCTTC. As protein: CASSSGENYGYTF.

The chain combines TRBV3-1 (or the pseudogene TRBV3-2) with TRBJ2-1; D is ambiguous. The V gene lost 6 bases and the J gene lost 8 bases, with 23 bases spanning the gap. The germline gives CDR1 LGHDT, CDR2 YNNKEL (reference sequence). CDR3 length: 16 residues. CDR3 bases: TGTGCCAGCAGTACCCACGACCCTCCCCCAACAGATGAGCAGTTCTTC. Its translation is CASSTHDPPPTDEQFF.

Written as DNA, the CDR3 is TGTGCCAGCAGGGGTGGACTAGCGGGACCGTACAATGAGCAGTTCTTC. The encoded protein is CASRGGLAGPYNEQFF. The gene calls are TRBV2 and TRBJ2-1, with 12 nucleotides matching TRBD2. CDR1 and CDR2 from the germline V gene are SNHLY and FYNNEI. The CDR3 has 16 residues. Losses at the gene ends were 6 bases for V and 4 bases for J; bases not matched to a gene: 7.

The gene calls are TRBV5-1 and TRBJ1-1; D not certain. Germline assignment: CDR1 SGHRS and CDR2 YFSETQ. V was cut by 4 bases and J by 6 bases, with 25 bases left in between. This CDR3 spans 17 amino acids. The CDR3 coding sequence is TGCGCCAGCAGCGGGCTGGGAGGTGTCAGCGGGTTGCCTGAAGCTTTCTTT. Encoded protein: CASSGLGGVSGLPEAFF.

The rearrangement uses TRBV29-1 and TRBJ1-3, with D perhaps matching TRBD1 (5 bases). The CDR3 spans 11 residues. V lost 6 bases, J lost 5 bases, and 8 bases lay in between. Germline V gene data show CDR1 as SQVTM and CDR2 as ANQGSEA. The chain's CDR3 is CSVDTRNTIYF. The CDR3 nucleotides read TGCAGCGTGGACACCCGAAACACCATATATTTT.

The V and J genes are TRBV14 and TRBJ2-2, with D perhaps TRBD2 (5 bases). Germline V lookup: CDR1 SGHDN, CDR2 FVKESK. Trimming took 3 bases from V and 5 from J, leaving 16 bases between them. The CDR3 is made up of 16 amino acids. The CDR3 DNA follows: TGTGCCAGCAGCCAGGAGCGGTACCGGCGTACCGGGGAGCTGTTTTTT. This gives the protein CASSQERYRRTGELFF. Looking up the rest from reference TRBV14 and TRBJ2-2 gives the full variable domain: EAGVTQFPSHSVIEKGQTVTLRCDPISGHDNLYWYRRVMGKEIKFLLHFVKESKQDESGMPNNRFLAERTGGTYSTLKVQPAELEDSGVYFCASSQERYRRTGELFFGEGSRLTVL.

This chain uses TRBV18 with TRBJ2-5; 13 positions agree with TRBD2. After removal of 3 bases from V and 5 bases from J, the junction contained 6 bases not matched to a gene. This CDR3 spans 16 amino acids. Per the germline V gene, CDR1 is KGHSH and CDR2 is LQKENI. The CDR3 nucleotides read TGTGCCAGCTCACCTCAACTAGCGGGGGGGCAGGAGACCCAGTACTTC. Protein: CASSPQLAGGQETQYF.

This clone was seen more than once but under ten times. The genes are TRBV24-1 and TRBJ2-1; 10 nucleotides line up with TRBD2. Per germline, CDR1 KGHDR and CDR2 SFDVKD. The V segment lost 5 bases and the J segment 4 bases; nucleotides outside the gene matches: 19. The CDR3 covers 20 residues. The DNA for the CDR3 is TGTGCCACCAGTGGGATCGGCGAGCGGGAGGGCTGGGGGAGTTACAATGAGCAGTTCTTC. Encoded protein: CATSGIGEREGWGSYNEQFF.

The V gene is TRBV24-1, the J gene TRBJ2-1; D may be TRBD1 (7 bases). This CDR3 spans 15 amino acids. Trimming took off 1 base at V and 9 bases at J, with 15 bases between the two ends. Germline-derived CDR1 and CDR2 are KGHDR and SFDVKD. CDR3 residues: CATSDFGQGGGEQFF. As DNA, the CDR3 is TGTGCCACCAGTGATTTTGGGCAGGGGGGAGGTGAGCAGTTCTTC.

This clone has a handful of counts. The chain links TRBV19 to TRBJ1-2, with TRBD1 matching over 11 bases. The junction had 6 bases not matched to a gene; V was cut back by 5 bases and J by 4 bases. The CDR3 runs to 15 residues. Germline CDR1 LNHDA, CDR2 SQIVND (reference sequence). The CDR3 protein is CASSEGTGGTYGYTF. CDR3 in DNA: TGTGCCAGTAGTGAAGGGACAGGGGGTACCTATGGCTACACCTTC.

This chain links TRBV14 with TRBJ2-7; D call uncertain. Trimming shortened V by 1 base and J by 3 bases, and 10 bases separated the two germline ends. CDR1 is SGHDN and CDR2 is FVKESK in the germline V gene. CDR3 length: 14 residues. The CDR3 DNA sequence: TGTGCCAGCAGCCAAGGACACCGAATCTACGAGCAGTACTTC. Its translation: CASSQGHRIYEQYF.

The chain has TRBV7-9 and TRBJ2-7; 8 nucleotides line up with TRBD1. This CDR3 is built from 15 residues. Germline V lookup: CDR1 SEHNR, CDR2 FQNEAQ (reference sequence). Germline trimming cut 0 bases from V and 7 bases from J; bases unmatched to any gene: 8. The DNA of the CDR3 is TGTGCCAGCAGCTTAGCACCGACAGGGGAAGGTGAGCAGTACTTC. Translated, it gives CASSLAPTGEGEQYF.

The chain combines TRBV28 with TRBJ2-3, with D possibly TRBD2 on 5 matching bases. The CDR3 loop spans 16 amino acids. Germline CDR1 and CDR2: MDHEN and SYDVKM. Trimming removed 4 bases from V and 5 bases from J, with 19 bases in between. CDR3 sequence reads: CASSSLGDVDRDTQYF. The DNA of the CDR3 is TGTGCCAGCAGTTCCCTGGGAGACGTCGATCGAGATACGCAGTATTTT.

This clone has more than one count but fewer than ten. The rearrangement joins TRBV6-4 to TRBJ1-1; perhaps TRBD1 as D (5 bases). With 4 bases removed from V and 2 bases from J, the gap between germline ends came to 11 bases. The CDR3 contains 14 residues. CDR1 and CDR2 (germline): MRHNA, SNTAGT. CDR3 nucleotides: TGTGCCAGCAGTGCCACGGACACTAACACTGAAGCTTTCTTT. It yields the protein CASSATDTNTEAFF.